These 10 T cell receptor beta chains came from one sample sequenced in a study of blood T cell repertoires in COVID-19. Method: immunoSEQ multiplex PCR; TCRdb's copy keeps in-frame clones and lacks some. The data show 75,000 to 90,000 clones, with less than 95% seen just once and around 0.93% held by the top ten. Sequences were obtained from peripheral blood. Receptor source: a woman between 45 and 65 years old in a cohort sampled during active COVID-19.

The chain joins TRBV2 to TRBJ1-2; 9 nucleotides line up with TRBD1. CDR1 is SNHLY, CDR2 FYNNEI, per germline. The CDR3 loop spans 15 amino acids. V lost 7 bases, J lost 7 bases, and 13 bases stayed unmatched. This chain's CDR3 is CASKNQGQGFGGYTF. CDR3 nucleotide sequence: TGTGCCAGCAAGAATCAGGGACAGGGATTTGGTGGCTACACCTTC.

This chain uses TRBV28 with TRBJ2-7, with TRBD2 identical over 7 bases. With 7 bases clipped from V and 6 bases from J, the junction kept 6 bases outside the gene matches. The CDR3 is 12 amino acids. Per germline, CDR1 MDHEN and CDR2 SYDVKM. CDR3 sequence: CASTQWGGEQYF. The CDR3 region has the DNA TGTGCCAGCACCCAATGGGGGGGCGAGCAGTACTTC.

The V and J genes are TRBV11-2 and TRBJ1-2; perhaps TRBD1 as D (6 bases). Germline CDR1 SGHAT, CDR2 FQNNGV. The CDR3 contains 14 residues. With 1 base removed from V and 8 bases from J, the gap between germline ends came to 14 bases. The CDR3 DNA reads as TGTGCCAGCAGCTTAGCGCTCTCAGGGGAAGGCTACACCTTC. Translating it yields CASSLALSGEGYTF.

This CDR3 reads CASSPRGRDTGELFF. CDR3 DNA sequence: TGTGCCAGCAGCCCCCGGGGGAGGGACACCGGGGAGCTGTTTTTT. V is TRBV14 and J is TRBJ2-2, with TRBD2 matching 7 bases. This CDR3 contains 15 residues. The J segment lost 3 bases and the V segment lost 4 bases, leaving 5 bases of the junction unmatched. The germline V gene encodes CDR1 SGHDN and CDR2 FVKESK.

The chain recombines TRBV27 with TRBJ1-1, with D perhaps matching TRBD1 (5 bases). Trimming shortened V by 0 bases and J by 0 bases, and 14 bases separated the two germline ends. This CDR3 spans 17 amino acids. Germline V gives CDR1 MNHEY, CDR2 SMNVEV (reference sequence). As DNA, the CDR3 is TGTGCCAGCAGTTTATCGAGAAGGGGTCTTATGAACACTGAAGCTTTCTTT. Translated: CASSLSRRGLMNTEAFF.

The V and J genes are TRBV6-5 and TRBJ1-6; possibly TRBD1 for D (6 bases). The germline V and J ends were trimmed by 7 bases and 6 bases, with 16 bases remaining between them. CDR1 MNHEY and CDR2 SVGAGI come from the germline V gene. The CDR3 loop spans 15 amino acids. In DNA form, the CDR3 reads TGTGCCAGCAAAAACCAAGGACAGCCTAATTCACCCCTCCACTTT. Its translation: CASKNQGQPNSPLHF.

The chain links TRBV5-1 to TRBJ2-1; 13 nucleotides agree with TRBD2. Germline CDR1 is SGHRS and CDR2 is YFSETQ. This CDR3 contains 15 residues. V dropped 1 base and J dropped 7; count of bases not matched to a gene: 2. The CDR3 loop is CASSLTSGRVNEQFF. The DNA for the CDR3 is TGCGCCAGCAGCTTGACTAGCGGGAGGGTTAATGAGCAGTTCTTC.

This clone has more than one count but fewer than ten. The chain joins TRBV7-9 to TRBJ2-3; 14 nucleotides align to TRBD2. CDR3 size: 18 residues. Looked up from germline, CDR1 is SEHNR and CDR2 is FQNEAQ (reference sequence). The V segment lost 5 bases and the J segment 2 bases; nucleotides outside the gene matches: 9. This CDR3 reads CASSRGTSGGGPTDTQYF. The CDR3 nucleotides read TGTGCCAGCAGCCGCGGGACTAGCGGGGGAGGCCCCACAGATACGCAGTATTTT.

The chain recombines TRBV18 with TRBJ2-5; tentatively, D is TRBD2 (6 bases). Germline V gene data show CDR1 as KGHSH and CDR2 as LQKENI. The CDR3 extends over 13 amino acids. Trimming took 2 bases from V and 4 from J, leaving 8 bases between them. CDR3 DNA: TGTGCCAGCTCACCATACGGGGGAGAGACCCAGTACTTC. Its translation: CASSPYGGETQYF.

The chain couples TRBV27 to TRBJ1-2, with TRBD1 identical over 9 bases. Germline CDR1 reads MNHEY; CDR2 reads SMNVEV (reference sequence). The CDR3 covers 15 residues. V trimming: 5 bases; J trimming: 4 bases; junction bases outside the gene matches: 8. The CDR3 sequence is CASSKETGGGYGYTF. The CDR3 DNA is TGTGCCAGCAGTAAAGAGACAGGGGGGGGCTATGGCTACACCTTC.